This T cell receptor beta chain was recorded in a study of shared T cell receptors in the human thymus. Data came from immunoSEQ multiplex PCR; TCRdb stores just in-frame clones and leaves some out. Of 640,000 or so clones in the sample, about 87% are singletons; the top ten hold 0.0094%. Looked up from germline, CDR1 is KGHSH and CDR2 is LQKENI. The CDR3 spans 15 residues. Trimming took 4 bases from V and 5 from J; bases not matched to a gene: 7. These same records also appear under a second study, on human thymus T cells. Turning to that study: Having surgery to correct congenital heart defects, healthy Finnish infants acted as the donors. Thymus tissue for the work was resected from patients undergoing corrective heart surgery. Blood and thymic repertoires both appeared biased in V and J gene usage. Related reports documented highly overlapping thymic repertoires among unrelated individuals.

The sequence was obtained from a boy under three years old with a congenital heart defect. What was sequenced was thymocytes. The V and J genes are TRBV18 and TRBJ2-7; TRBD2 aligns across 11 bases. The CDR3 sequence is CASSLKTSGIHEQYF. CDR3 DNA: TGTGCCAGCTCACTAAAGACTAGCGGGATCCACGAGCAGTACTTC.